This T cell receptor (beta chain) was captured by sequencing in a study of blood T cell repertoires in COVID-19. Study-level information: Specimens from acute and convalescent COVID-19 originated in the United States, Italy and Spain. PBMCs, B-cell-depleted T cells, or T cells provided the cDNA or gDNA that made up the material.

As handled by the study authors: Quantification of nucleated cells was approximated via reference gene primer amplification. Profiling relied on immunoSEQ multiplex PCR, and the TCRdb table lists in-frame clones only, not all of them. V, J and clone size are taken as reported in that table, and D and trimming were inferred from the DNA itself. Of roughly 140,000 clones detected, approximately 84% appear once; the ten largest clones hold 1.9%. Germline assignment: CDR1 SGHDN and CDR2 FVKESK. V shed 5 bases, J shed 11 bases, and the junction held 4 bases outside the gene matches. The CDR3 length is 12 residues.

The clonotype comes from a woman aged 55-75 years with acute or convalescent COVID-19. The sequenced sample was peripheral blood. V is TRBV14 and J is TRBJ2-1, with TRBD2 identical over 9 bases. CDR3 protein: CASSSSGNKQFF. The CDR3 region has the DNA TGTGCCAGCAGCTCTAGCGGGAATAAGCAGTTCTTC.